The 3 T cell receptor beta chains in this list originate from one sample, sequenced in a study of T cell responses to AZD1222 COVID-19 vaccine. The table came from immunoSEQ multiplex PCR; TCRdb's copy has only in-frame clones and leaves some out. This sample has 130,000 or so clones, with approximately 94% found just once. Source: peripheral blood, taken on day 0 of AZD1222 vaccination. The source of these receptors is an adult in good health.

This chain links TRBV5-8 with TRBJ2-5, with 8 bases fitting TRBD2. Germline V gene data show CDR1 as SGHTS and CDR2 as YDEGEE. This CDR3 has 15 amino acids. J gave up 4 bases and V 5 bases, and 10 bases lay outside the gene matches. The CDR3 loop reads CASSAVGTRSETQYF. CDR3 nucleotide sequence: TGTGCCAGCAGTGCGGTCGGGACTAGGTCAGAGACCCAGTACTTC.

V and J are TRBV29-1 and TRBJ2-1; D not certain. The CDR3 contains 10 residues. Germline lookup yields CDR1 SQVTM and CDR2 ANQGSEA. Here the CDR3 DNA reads TGCGGTACCTACTACAATGAGCAGTTCTTC. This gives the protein CGTYYNEQFF.

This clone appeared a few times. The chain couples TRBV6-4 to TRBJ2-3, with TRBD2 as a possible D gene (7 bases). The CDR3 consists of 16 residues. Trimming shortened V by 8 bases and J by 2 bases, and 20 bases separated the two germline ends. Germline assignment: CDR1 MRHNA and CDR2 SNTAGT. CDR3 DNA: TGTGCCAGCCCCGGCCAGGGGAGGGGGGCCACAGATACGCAGTATTTT. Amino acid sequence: CASPGQGRGATDTQYF.